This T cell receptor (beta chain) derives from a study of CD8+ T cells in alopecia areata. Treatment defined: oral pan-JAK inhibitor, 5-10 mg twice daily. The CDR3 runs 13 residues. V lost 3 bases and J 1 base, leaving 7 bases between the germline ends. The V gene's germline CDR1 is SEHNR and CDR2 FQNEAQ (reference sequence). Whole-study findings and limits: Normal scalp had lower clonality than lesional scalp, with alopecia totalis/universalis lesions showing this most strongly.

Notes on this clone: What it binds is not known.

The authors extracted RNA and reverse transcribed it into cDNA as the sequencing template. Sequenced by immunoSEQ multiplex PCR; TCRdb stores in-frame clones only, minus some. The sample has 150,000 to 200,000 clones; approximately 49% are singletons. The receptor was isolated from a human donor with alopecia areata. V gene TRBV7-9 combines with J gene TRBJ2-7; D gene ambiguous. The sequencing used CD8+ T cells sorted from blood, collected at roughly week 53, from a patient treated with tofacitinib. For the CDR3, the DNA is TGTGCCAGCAGCTTTAGGGCTTCCTACGAGCAGTACTTC. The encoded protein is CASSFRASYEQYF.